Listed below are T cell receptor beta chains from one sample, sequenced in a study of T cell responses to AZD1222 COVID-19 vaccine. Here immunoSEQ multiplex PCR was the method, and the copy in TCRdb shows in-frame clones only, minus some. This table holds roughly 140,000 clones, approximately 91% found once. The sample here was peripheral blood, taken 28 days after the second AZD1222 dose. The source is an adult who received the AZD1222 COVID-19 vaccine. The CDR3 runs from the conserved cysteine through the conserved F or W. D genes are given only for firm matches. Clone size is shown for a subset of rows, as once, few, many or a class of expanded clone.

TRBD1	TRBJ2-4	NA	TRBV28	TGTGCCAGCAGTTTATTTCCGGACAGGGTGTCCAAAAACATTCAGTACTTC	CASSLFPDRVSKNIQYF
TRBD1	TRBJ2-5	NA	TRBV5-1	TGCGCCAGCAGCGATTCGGACAGGGTTCAAGAGACCCAGTACTTC	CASSDSDRVQETQYF
TRBD1	TRBJ1-5	NA	TRBV27	TGTGCCAGCAGTTTATCGACAGGGAGTCAGCCCCAGCATTTT	CASSLSTGSQPQHF
NA	TRBJ1-2	NA	TRBV19	TGTGCCAGTAACAATGACAGGCGGATCTATGGCTACACCTTC	CASNNDRRIYGYTF
NA	TRBJ2-7	NA	TRBV10-2	TGCGCCAGCAGGTCCGGGAGCTCCTACGAGCAGTACTTC	CASRSGSSYEQYF
NA	TRBJ1-5	few	TRBV18	TGTGCCAGCTCCCGGGACGGAAATCAGCCCCAGCATTTT	CASSRDGNQPQHF
TRBD2	TRBJ2-2	NA	TRBV7-3	TGTGCCAGCAGCTCCCCGACTAGCGGGAGAGGGACCGGGGAGCTGTTTTTT	CASSSPTSGRGTGELFF
TRBD1	TRBJ2-6	NA	TRBV19	TGTGCCAGTAGTATGTGGGGACAGGGTTATTCTGGGGCCAACGTCCTGACTTTC	CASSMWGQGYSGANVLTF
NA	TRBJ1-1	NA	TRBV6-6	TGTGCCAGCAGCCCCCCGTCGGGCAGGGGGAACACTGAAGCTTTCTTT	CASSPPSGRGNTEAFF
TRBD2	TRBJ2-7	NA	TRBV7-2	TGTGCCAGCAGCTTAGTACAGCGGGGGGATACCTACGAGCAGTACTTC	CASSLVQRGDTYEQYF
TRBD1	TRBJ1-4	NA	TRBV5-1	TGCGCCAGCAGCTTCCGGGACAGATCAACTAATGAAAAACTGTTTTTT	CASSFRDRSTNEKLFF
NA	TRBJ2-1	NA	TRBV19	TGTGCCAGTAGTATAAGGGGGAGCTCCTACAATGAGCAGTTCTTC	CASSIRGSSYNEQFF
NA	TRBJ1-5	NA	TRBV2	TGTGCCAGCAGTGAAGAGTCAGGGATTCAGCCCCAGCATTTT	CASSEESGIQPQHF
NA	TRBJ1-1	NA	TRBV6-6	TGTGCCAGCAGGCCACCTCCCCCACAGGGGAACACTGAAGCTTTCTTT	CASRPPPPQGNTEAFF
NA	TRBJ1-2	NA	TRBV18	TGTGCCAGCTCACGGACCGTAACTGGGGACTATGGCTACACCTTC	CASSRTVTGDYGYTF
NA	TRBJ2-1	NA	TRBV14	TGTGCCAGCAGCCCCACAGGAGGGGCAGTCTACAATGAGCAGTTCTTC	CASSPTGGAVYNEQFF
TRBD2	TRBJ2-3	NA	TRBV2	TGTGCCAGCAGGACCCGGGAGGGCACAGATACGCAGTATTTT	CASRTREGTDTQYF
TRBD1	TRBJ2-2	NA	TRBV9	TGTGCCAGCAGCGTAGACGCGGACAGGGTAGGCGGGGAGCTGTTTTTT	CASSVDADRVGGELFF
TRBD2	TRBJ2-1	NA	TRBV27	TGTGCCAGCAGTTTATCTTCCTCTAGCGGGGGGATCCCATACAATGAGCAGTTCTTC	CASSLSSSSGGIPYNEQFF
NA	TRBJ1-1	NA	TRBV5-1	TGCGCCAGCAGCTTGGCCCGGGCCCGGCTGGACACTGAAGCTTTCTTT	CASSLARARLDTEAFF
NA	TRBJ2-2	few	TRBV2	TGTGCCAGCACCCCAGTCACCGGGGAGCTGTTTTTT	CASTPVTGELFF
TRBD1	TRBJ1-2	NA	TRBV5-6	TGTGCCAGCAGCACAATGCGGACAGGGGCGGCCTATGGCTACACCTTC	CASSTMRTGAAYGYTF
NA	TRBJ1-1	once	TRBV7-8	TGTGCCAGCAGATTTATGGGGGCCAACACTGAAGCTTTCTTT	CASRFMGANTEAFF
NA	TRBJ2-7	NA	TRBV7-9	TGTGCCAGCAGCTTAGTTAGCGAGGGGGAGCAGTACTTC	CASSLVSEGEQYF
TRBD1	TRBJ2-1	NA	TRBV6-5	TGTGCCAGCAGTTACTCGGGACAGGGCATCGGTGAGCAGTTCTTC	CASSYSGQGIGEQFF
NA	TRBJ1-1	NA	TRBV7-8	TGTGCCAGCAGCATAGGTGGGGCCACTGAAGCTTTCTTT	CASSIGGATEAFF
NA	TRBJ1-1	NA	TRBV7-8	TGTGCCAGCAGCTTACGAGCGCGGGGACTAGGGGGGACTGAAGCTTTCTTT	CASSLRARGLGGTEAFF
NA	TRBJ1-1	NA	TRBV18	TGTGCCAGCTCACCAGGAGGGCTGGACACTGAAGCTTTCTTT	CASSPGGLDTEAFF
NA	TRBJ1-5	few	TRBV10-3	TGTGCCATCAGTGATTCGGGTAGCAATCAGCCCCAGCATTTT	CAISDSGSNQPQHF
TRBD1	TRBJ1-3	NA	TRBV5-4	TGTGCCAGCGGATCGACAGGGTCCTCTGGAAACACCATATATTTT	CASGSTGSSGNTIYF
NA	TRBJ2-1	NA	TRBV5-1	TGCGCCAGCAGCTTGGGGGGTCCCTACAATGAGCAGTTCTTC	CASSLGGPYNEQFF
NA	TRBJ1-5	NA	TRBV30	TGTGCCTGGAGTCCCAGGGGTTCAAGCAATCAGCCCCAGCATTTT	CAWSPRGSSNQPQHF
TRBD1	TRBJ1-2	NA	TRBV10-3	TGTGCCATCTTACAGGGGAAGAATGGCTACACCTTC	CAILQGKNGYTF
TRBD2	TRBJ2-2	NA	TRBV5-6	TGTGCCAGCAGCTTGGTTGGGACTAGCCCCACCGGGGAGCTGTTTTTT	CASSLVGTSPTGELFF
NA	TRBJ1-3	NA	TRBV30	TGTGCCTGGAGTGTAGGTGCTCTGGGGGGCACCATATATTTT	CAWSVGALGGTIYF
NA	TRBJ1-2	NA	TRBV11-2	TGTGCCAGCAGCTTCGACGACAGCTATGGCTACACCTTC	CASSFDDSYGYTF
NA	TRBJ1-1	NA	TRBV29-1	TGCAGCGTTAAGGACAGAGAGAACACTGAAGCTTTCTTT	CSVKDRENTEAFF
TRBD1	TRBJ2-2	NA	TRBV6-6	TGTGCCAGCAGTCGGAGGAACAGGGGACAGAACACCGGGGAGCTGTTTTTT	CASSRRNRGQNTGELFF
TRBD1	TRBJ1-3	NA	TRBV3-1/TRBV3-2	TGTGCCAGCAGCCAAAGGGACAGGGTTTGGAACACCATATATTTT	CASSQRDRVWNTIYF
NA	TRBJ1-1	NA	TRBV7-3	TGTGCCAGCAGCTCGGGAAGGGGAGCTGGTGGGACTGAAGCTTTCTTT	CASSSGRGAGGTEAFF
TRBD1	TRBJ2-5	NA	TRBV4-1	TGCGCCAGCAGCCAAGAGCCCAGGGGGATCGACAGGGAGAAAGAGACCCAGTACTTC	CASSQEPRGIDREKETQYF
NA	TRBJ1-6	NA	TRBV6-6	TGTGCCAGCAGTTATTCAGTCAATTCACCCCTCCACTTT	CASSYSVNSPLHF
NA	TRBJ1-3	NA	TRBV9	TGTGCCAGCAGCCCGAGGGCAGGGGCAACTGGAAACACCATATATTTT	CASSPRAGATGNTIYF
NA	TRBJ1-1	NA	TRBV6-5	TGTGCCAGCAGCGAGGTCTTGAACACTGAAGCTTTCTTT	CASSEVLNTEAFF